The 32 T cell receptor beta chains given below trace back to one sample, sequenced in a study of cytomegalovirus exposure and HLA in healthy donors. Primers for the PCR totalled 60 Vbeta and 13 Jbeta. The repertoire was sequenced with immunoSEQ multiplex PCR; TCRdb's copy has only in-frame clones and lacks some. The sample has 180,000 or so clones, about two thirds seen once. The specimen was PBMCs. The source of these receptors is a human donor in good health.

The J gene is TRBJ2-6, the V gene TRBV19, with D tentatively TRBD2 (5 bases). This CDR3 is built from 16 residues. Trimming shortened V by 5 bases and J by 4 bases, and 15 bases separated the two germline ends. Per the germline V gene, CDR1 is LNHDA and CDR2 is SQIVND (reference sequence). The CDR3 coding sequence is TGTGCCAGTAGTCAAACGTGGACGGGAGGGGCCAACGTCCTGACTTTC. Amino acids: CASSQTWTGGANVLTF.

This clone was recorded a few times. This rearrangement joins TRBV9 to TRBJ2-7, with 9 bases matching TRBD2. Losses at the gene ends were 4 bases for V and 6 bases for J; bases not matched to a gene: 14. This CDR3 region has 16 residues. The germline CDR1 and CDR2 sequences are SGDLS and YYNGEE. The CDR3 DNA reads as TGTGCCAGCAGCCCCCACTCGGGCGGGGGGGCCTCCGAGCAGTACTTC. Amino acid sequence: CASSPHSGGGASEQYF.

The chain is built from TRBV10-3 and TRBJ2-3; the match to TRBD1 covers 9 bases. With 2 bases clipped from V and 2 bases from J, the junction kept 5 bases outside the gene matches. Germline values: CDR1 ENHRY, CDR2 SYGVKD. The CDR3 contains 16 residues. The CDR3 DNA sequence: TGTGCCATCAGTGAGACCGGGACAGGGTTCACAGATACGCAGTATTTT. Translation: CAISETGTGFTDTQYF.

This clone was seen more than once but under ten times. The rearrangement joins TRBV11-1 to TRBJ1-2, with D possibly matching TRBD1 (5 bases). Germline-derived CDR1 and CDR2 are SGHAT and FQDESV (reference sequence). The V end lost 5 bases, the J end lost 8 bases, and 15 bases lay between the germline ends. The CDR3 spans 13 residues. The CDR3 sequence is CASSPGGSFGYTF. Written as DNA, the CDR3 is TGTGCCAGCAGCCCCGGGGGGAGCTTCGGCTACACCTTC.

The gene calls are TRBV7-9 and TRBJ2-2; 7 bases match TRBD2. This CDR3 region has 16 residues. With V trimmed by 5 bases and J by 2 bases, 8 bases remained unmatched. Germline CDR1 is SEHNR and CDR2 is FQNEAQ (reference sequence). CDR3 residues: CASSQISGLNTGELFF. CDR3 sequence (DNA): TGTGCCAGCAGCCAGATTAGCGGGTTAAACACCGGGGAGCTGTTTTTT.

This chain connects TRBV9 to TRBJ2-7; TRBD2 agrees at 9 bases. Germline V gene sequence: CDR1 SGDLS, CDR2 YYNGEE. V shed 1 base, J shed 4 bases, and the junction held 3 bases outside the gene matches. The CDR3 consists of 14 residues. The CDR3 nucleotides are TGTGCCAGCAGCGTACTAAGCGGGGGGTACGAGCAGTACTTC. Protein product: CASSVLSGGYEQYF.

V usage is TRBV12-5 and J usage is TRBJ2-1, with D perhaps matching TRBD1 (6 bases). Trimming stripped 5 bases from V and 5 bases from J, with 16 bases between. Germline V gives CDR1 LGHNT, CDR2 FRNRAP. This CDR3 spans 15 amino acids. This chain's CDR3 is CASGVTGLPHNEQFF. CDR3 in DNA: TGTGCTAGTGGTGTAACAGGGCTGCCCCACAATGAGCAGTTCTTC. Full variable domain (outside the CDR3, taken from reference TRBV12-5 and TRBJ2-1): DARVTQTPRHKVTEMGQEVTMRCQPILGHNTVFWYRQTMMQGLELLAYFRNRAPLDDSGMPKDRFSAEMPDATLATLKIQPSEPRDSAVYFCASGVTGLPHNEQFFGPGTRLTVL.

On this clone itself: The junction does not match germline at one end; this may be a read error. The V call is TRBV5-6, the J call TRBJ2-2; D is undetermined. Germline V lookup: CDR1 SGHDT, CDR2 YYEEEE. This CDR3 is built from 14 residues. CDR3 residues: CANSRIRNTGELFF. CDR3 DNA: TGTGCCAACAGCCGAATCAGAAACACCGGGGAGCTGTTTTTT.

The genes are TRBV7-2 and TRBJ2-7; possibly TRBD1 for D (6 bases). The V gene's germline CDR1 is SGHTA and CDR2 FQGNSA. The V end lost 5 bases, the J end lost 0 bases, and 11 bases lay between the germline ends. The CDR3 loop spans 14 amino acids. The CDR3 bases are TGTGCCAGCAGCCGCAGGGGAAGCTCCTACGAGCAGTACTTC. This encodes CASSRRGSSYEQYF. Full variable domain (missing parts from reference TRBV7-2 and TRBJ2-7): GAGVSQSPSNKVTEKGKDVELRCDPISGHTALYWYRQSLGQGLEFLIYFQGNSAPDKSGLPSDRFSAERTGGSVSTLTIQRTQQEDSAVYLCASSRRGSSYEQYFGPGTRLTVT.

This chain links TRBV5-8 with TRBJ2-2; D may be TRBD2 (5 bases). The CDR3 length is 14 residues. From germline, CDR1 is SGHTS and CDR2 YDEGEE. Trimming stripped 5 bases from V and 0 bases from J, with 8 bases between. CDR3 bases: TGTGCCAGCAGGAGGGATCCGAACACCGGGGAGCTGTTTTTT. This gives the protein CASRRDPNTGELFF.

This clone was counted between two and nine times. This chain connects TRBV7-8 to TRBJ2-7; D is possibly TRBD2 (6 bases). The CDR3 is 15 residues long. Trimming stripped 1 base from V and 6 bases from J, with 16 bases between. CDR1 is SGHVS and CDR2 is FQNEAQ in the germline V gene. The CDR3 DNA is TGTGCCAGCAGCTTAGAGTGGGGTGCCGGGGGCGAGCAGTACTTC. This encodes CASSLEWGAGGEQYF.

This chain uses TRBV28 with TRBJ2-7; TRBD2 aligns across 12 bases. This CDR3 contains 19 residues. The germline V gene has CDR1 MDHEN and CDR2 SYDVKM. V shed 4 bases, J shed 3 bases, and the junction held 16 bases outside the gene matches. The CDR3 sequence: CASSSYRSTSGGIYYEQYF. CDR3 sequence (DNA): TGTGCCAGCAGTTCCTACCGTTCGACTAGCGGGGGCATCTACTACGAGCAGTACTTC.

This chain links TRBV18 with TRBJ1-4, with D possibly matching TRBD1 (6 bases). The length of the CDR3 is 13 residues. Trimming stripped 4 bases from V and 5 bases from J, with 8 bases between. Per germline, CDR1 KGHSH and CDR2 LQKENI. CDR3 region: CASSLQGNEKLFF. In DNA, the CDR3 is TGTGCCAGCTCACTACAGGGCAATGAAAAACTGTTTTTT. The whole variable domain, filled in from reference TRBV18 and TRBJ1-4, reads NAGVMQNPRHLVRRRGQEARLRCSPMKGHSHVYWYRQLPEEGLKFMVYLQKENIIDESGMPKERFSAEFPKEGPSILRIQQVVRGDSAAYFCASSLQGNEKLFFGSGTQLSVL.

The sample holds one count of this clone. The chain couples TRBV19 to TRBJ1-6; 9 nucleotides agree with TRBD1. The CDR3 covers 13 residues. CDR1 is LNHDA and CDR2 is SQIVND in the germline V gene (reference sequence). Losses at the gene ends were 11 bases for V and 8 bases for J; bases not matched to a gene: 7. The CDR3 region has the DNA TGTGCCTCTGAGGGACAGGGATATTCACCCCTCCACTTT. This encodes CASEGQGYSPLHF.

V usage is TRBV18 and J usage is TRBJ2-1, with TRBD1 matching over 10 bases. The CDR3 is 14 amino acids. From germline, CDR1 is KGHSH and CDR2 LQKENI. J lost 4 bases, V lost 3 bases, and 0 bases had no gene match. The CDR3 loop is CASSPDRGYNEQFF. The CDR3 nucleotides are TGTGCCAGCTCACCGGACAGGGGGTACAATGAGCAGTTCTTC.

This rearrangement joins TRBV4-2 to TRBJ2-7; 7 bases match TRBD2. The germline V gene has CDR1 LGHNA and CDR2 YNFKEQ. With V trimmed by 0 bases and J by 9 bases, 17 bases remained unmatched. This CDR3 has 17 residues. The CDR3 protein is CASSQDLGQGGRGRQYF. Written as DNA, the CDR3 is TGTGCCAGCAGCCAAGATCTAGGGCAGGGAGGGCGAGGTAGGCAGTACTTC.

The chain carries TRBV19 and TRBJ2-3; 9 nucleotides match TRBD1. Germline trimming cut 3 bases from V and 4 bases from J; bases unmatched to any gene: 2. Germline V gene lookup returns CDR1 LNHDA and CDR2 SQIVND (reference sequence). There are 14 residues in the CDR3. The CDR3: CASSIRTGADTQYF. In DNA form, the CDR3 reads TGTGCCAGTAGTATCCGGACAGGGGCAGATACGCAGTATTTT.

The chain links TRBV11-3 to TRBJ2-1; D remains ambiguous. The V and J ends lost 1 base and 9 bases respectively, with 7 bases between them. Germline CDR1 SGHNT, CDR2 YENEEA. This CDR3 has 12 residues. The CDR3 here is CASSLGFGEQFF. CDR3 coding DNA: TGTGCCAGCAGCTTAGGTTTCGGTGAGCAGTTCTTC.

V is TRBV10-1 and J is TRBJ2-7; D possibly corresponds to TRBD2 (5 bases). The CDR3 is 15 amino acids. The germline V and J ends were trimmed by 4 bases and 5 bases, with 18 bases remaining between them. Looked up from germline, CDR1 is WNHNN and CDR2 is SYGVQD (reference sequence). CDR3 residues: CASSALGEREDEQYF. The DNA of the CDR3 is TGCGCCAGCAGTGCTCTTGGGGAGCGAGAGGACGAGCAGTACTTC.

V gene TRBV6-1 combines with J gene TRBJ2-7, with TRBD1 as a possible D gene (5 bases). This CDR3 is 15 amino acids long. V was clipped by 1 base and J by 0 bases, with 10 bases between them. Germline V gene lookup returns CDR1 MNHNS and CDR2 SASEGT. Here the CDR3 reads CASSEGGGYSYEQYF. The DNA of the CDR3 is TGTGCCAGCAGTGAAGGGGGCGGCTACTCCTACGAGCAGTACTTC.

CDR3 sequence: CASSFRGSYNEQFF. The CDR3 DNA is TGTGCCAGCAGTTTTAGAGGCTCCTACAATGAGCAGTTCTTC. J is TRBJ2-1 and V is TRBV28; D is unresolved. Looked up from germline, CDR1 is MDHEN and CDR2 is SYDVKM. The CDR3 consists of 14 residues. V was trimmed by 3 bases and J by 0 bases, leaving 6 bases between them.

This clone has more than one count but fewer than ten. The rearrangement uses TRBV4-3 and TRBJ2-1; 10 bases align to TRBD2. The CDR3 runs to 14 residues. CDR1 is LGHNA and CDR2 is YSLEER in the germline V gene. Trimming removed 1 base from V and 10 bases from J; junction bases left unmatched: 4. The CDR3 DNA reads as TGCGCCAGCAGCCAAGGTTCGGGACTAGCGGAGCAGTTCTTC. Translating it yields CASSQGSGLAEQFF.

Of note for this clone: This specimen includes other DNA sequences encoding the same CDR3. The chain is built from TRBV2 and TRBJ2-5; 9 bases are shared with TRBD2. The CDR3 loop spans 16 amino acids. Germline assignment: CDR1 SNHLY and CDR2 FYNNEI. V shed 7 bases, J shed 5 bases, and the junction held 14 bases outside the gene matches. In DNA, the CDR3 is TGTGCCAGCAAGGAGTTGGGCGGGGGGGCCCTGGAGACCCAGTACTTC. It specifies CASKELGGGALETQYF.

The chain is built from TRBV5-1 and TRBJ2-3; 8 nucleotides line up with TRBD1. The V gene end was trimmed by 4 bases and the J gene end by 3 bases; junction bases not matched to a gene: 7. This CDR3 region has 15 residues. In germline, CDR1 is SGHRS, CDR2 YFSETQ. The CDR3 coding sequence is TGCGCCAGCAGCCTCAGACAGGGGAAGACAGATACGCAGTATTTT. Its protein product is CASSLRQGKTDTQYF.

The count of this clone is one. V gene TRBV6-5 combines with J gene TRBJ1-1; 7 nucleotides agree with TRBD1. The CDR3 is made up of 14 amino acids. Germline loops: CDR1 MNHEY, CDR2 SVGAGI. J lost 3 bases, V lost 1 base, and 2 bases had no gene match. The DNA of the CDR3 is TGTGCCAGCAGTTACTACAGGGGCGACACTGAAGCTTTCTTT. Amino acid sequence: CASSYYRGDTEAFF.

This clone was seen only once. The CDR3 loop is CASSFRAGSGGQETQYF. The DNA of the CDR3 is TGTGCCAGCAGCTTTCGGGCGGGGAGCGGGGGGCAAGAGACCCAGTACTTC. The chain uses TRBV5-4 and TRBJ2-5; 9 nucleotides line up with TRBD2. There are 17 residues in the CDR3. CDR1 and CDR2 from the germline V gene are SGHNT and YYREEE (reference sequence). Trimming removed 2 bases from V and 2 bases from J; junction bases left unmatched: 10. The complete variable domain, with remaining parts taken from reference TRBV5-4 and TRBJ2-5, reads ETGVTQSPTHLIKTRGQQVTLRCSSQSGHNTVSWYQQALGQGPQFIFQYYREEENGRGNFPPRFSGLQFPNYSSELNVNALELDDSALYLCASSFRAGSGGQETQYFGPGTRLLVL.

The CDR3 region is CASEGGSNQPQHF. CDR3 sequence (DNA): TGTGCCAGCGAGGGCGGTAGCAATCAGCCCCAGCATTTT. This chain connects TRBV28 to TRBJ1-5; D is undetermined. V dropped 8 bases and J dropped 0 bases, with 8 bases sitting between them. CDR3 length: 13 amino acids. Germline V CDR1 and CDR2: MDHEN, SYDVKM.

J is TRBJ1-3 and V is TRBV5-1, with unresolved D. The germline V and J ends were trimmed by 5 bases and 2 bases, with 14 bases remaining between them. The CDR3 has 15 amino acids. Per germline, CDR1 SGHRS and CDR2 YFSETQ. The CDR3 is CASRPSSVPGNTIYF. The CDR3 DNA sequence: TGCGCCAGCAGACCTAGTAGTGTTCCTGGAAACACCATATATTTT.

The CDR3 DNA sequence: TGTGCCAGCAGTGGGGCAGGGCTACGAAGCAATCAGCCCCAGCATTTT. It translates to CASSGAGLRSNQPQHF. V is TRBV2 and J is TRBJ1-5, with D possibly being TRBD1 (5 bases). CDR3 length equals 16 residues. Germline loops: CDR1 SNHLY, CDR2 FYNNEI. V was cut by 4 bases and J by 1 base, with 14 bases left in between.

This clone was detected a few times. The V call is TRBV6-5, the J call TRBJ1-4; weak D call: TRBD1 (6 bases). Trimming stripped 5 bases from V and 4 bases from J, with 11 bases between. Per the germline V gene, CDR1 is MNHEY and CDR2 is SVGAGI. CDR3 length equals 14 residues. The CDR3 bases are TGTGCCAGCAGTAGAAACAGGGTTAATGAAAAACTGTTTTTT. Translated, it gives CASSRNRVNEKLFF.

This sequence joins TRBV5-1 and TRBJ2-5; D gene unclear. V was pared by 4 bases and J by 1 base, with 8 bases between. CDR3 size: 13 residues. Germline CDR1 SGHRS, CDR2 YFSETQ. The CDR3 loop reads CASSTQVQETQYF. The DNA of the CDR3 is TGCGCCAGCAGCACTCAGGTCCAAGAGACCCAGTACTTC.

J is TRBJ1-2 and V is TRBV7-2; TRBD1 matches 7 bases. CDR1 and CDR2 (germline): SGHTA, FQGNSA. The CDR3 spans 15 residues. V shed 4 bases, J shed 3 bases, and the junction held 8 bases outside the gene matches. As DNA, the CDR3 is TGTGCCAGCAGCTCTCTAGGGACAGCCCACTATGGCTACACCTTC. Amino acids: CASSSLGTAHYGYTF.